This TCR beta chain originates from a study of T cells in Graves' hyperthyroidism and ophthalmopathy. Study-level results: Researchers found most expanded thyroid clonotypes above 0.001 in blood as well. The model forecast ophthalmopathy, anticipating it by a median roughly 6.5 months before onset.

Not enrolled were patients with uncontrolled infection, other autoimmune disease, pregnancy or lactation. Researchers took RNA transcripts and amplified the TCR beta CDR3 regions from them. First-round RT-PCR of the TCR CDR3 relied on the HTBI primer set. Via MiXCR, TCRdb re-called the multiplex PCR reads, giving one row per CDR3 protein. The table shows 600,000 to 700,000 distinct CDR3 sequences, with just under 45% occurring only once. The sample holds many counts of this clonotype. Its target is unknown. Sequenced material: peripheral blood or thyroid tissue (not recorded which). The sequence derives from an adult man with Graves' disease, either hyperthyroidism or ophthalmopathy (not recorded which).

Written as DNA, the CDR3 is TGTGCCAGCAGCTTAGTATCGGGAAGGGGAGAGACCCAGTACTTC. It yields the protein CASSLVSGRGETQYF. The J gene is TRBJ2-5, the V gene TRBV7-9; possibly TRBD1 or TRBD2 for D (5 bases each). V shed 1 base and J shed 4 bases, with 13 bases lying between them. The germline V gene has CDR1 SEHNR and CDR2 FQNEAQ (reference sequence). The CDR3 is made up of 15 amino acids.